A selection of T cell receptor beta chains follows, all from one sample in a study of T cell repertoires in cytomegalovirus infection. TCRdb passed the reads through MiXCR, listing each CDR3 protein once. Here the sample spans hundreds of thousands of distinct CDR3 sequences, 25% to 35% being singletons. No antigens are known for them. The sample was cultured PBMCs, taken from culture after CMV antigen stimulation. The receptor set was obtained from a human donor in good health (CMV status not recorded). Some clones in this sample may be carry-over from other donors' samples. CDR3s include the opening cysteine and the closing phenylalanine or tryptophan. Each record gives: V gene, J gene, D gene, clone size, CDR3 DNA, CDR3 protein. The D gene is left open where the match is weak. Clone size is not always given. Where it is, it says once, few, many or a class for expanded clones.

TRBV12-3/TRBV12-4	TRBJ2-1	-	-	TGTGCCAGCAGCCCAACTCCTCTATACAATGAGCAGTTCTTC	CASSPTPLYNEQFF
TRBV7-8	TRBJ1-2	-	few	TGTGCCAGCCGTACGGGGGATGGCTACACCTTC	CASRTGDGYTF
TRBV28	TRBJ1-5	-	once	TGTGCCAGCAGAACCTCGGGGCAGACCAACAATCAGCCCCAGCATTTT	CASRTSGQTNNQPQHF
TRBV10-3	TRBJ2-3	TRBD2	-	TGTGCCACGGAGGATTTAGCGGGAGGAGGAGGCACAGATACGCAGTATTTT	CATEDLAGGGGTDTQYF
TRBV5-1	TRBJ2-1	-	-	TGCGCCAGCAGCTTGTTCGGGTCCTACAATGAGCAGTTCTTC	CASSLFGSYNEQFF
TRBV7-2	TRBJ2-7	TRBD1	-	TGTGCCAGCAGCTCCCACCGGGACAGGGCCTCCTACGAGCAGTACTTC	CASSSHRDRASYEQYF
TRBV7-2	TRBJ1-5	TRBD1	-	TGTGCCAGCAGCCACGGGGACAGGGACCGTCATCAGCCCCAGCATTTT	CASSHGDRDRHQPQHF
TRBV20-1	TRBJ2-3	TRBD2	-	TGCAGTGCTAGAGATCGGGCTAGCGGAAGGACAGATACGCAGTATTTT	CSARDRASGRTDTQYF
TRBV11-2	TRBJ2-1	-	few	TGTGCCAGCAGCTTCTCAGGGGATCCCTACAATGAGCAGTTCTTC	CASSFSGDPYNEQFF
TRBV7-9	TRBJ2-1	TRBD2	many	TGTGCCAGCACCGCGACTAGCGGGAGGTTCTACAATGAGCAGTTCTTC	CASTATSGRFYNEQFF
TRBV12-5	TRBJ2-5	-	-	TGTGCTAGTGGACTCGGGGGGCTCGGAAGGACCCAGTACTTC	CASGLGGLGRTQYF
TRBV20-1	TRBJ2-2	TRBD1	few	TGCAGTGCTAGAGGGCCCGGGACAGTTAACACCGGGGAGCTGTTTTTT	CSARGPGTVNTGELFF
TRBV18	TRBJ2-7	-	-	TGTGCCAGCTCACGACTTACGGGATACGAGCAGTACTTC	CASSRLTGYEQYF
TRBV6-2/TRBV6-3	TRBJ1-4	-	-	TGTGCCAGCGCTAATGAAAAACTGTTTTTT	CASANEKLFF
TRBV28	TRBJ1-5	-	-	TGTGCCAGCAGCGATGGCAATAGCAATCAGCCCCAGCATTTT	CASSDGNSNQPQHF
TRBV28	TRBJ1-5	-	many	TGTGCCAGCAGTTCTATGGGCGGAGTTAACGGGCCCCAGCATTTT	CASSSMGGVNGPQHF
TRBV5-1	TRBJ2-1	-	many	TGCGCCAGCAGCAACCCCAGCTCCTACAATGAGCAGTTCTTC	CASSNPSSYNEQFF
TRBV7-6	TRBJ1-2	-	-	TGTGCCAGCAGCTTAGCGGCAGGGCCCCTTAATGGCTACACCTTC	CASSLAAGPLNGYTF
TRBV7-2	TRBJ1-2	-	many	TGTGCCAGCAGCCCGGACGGCTGGAGCTACACCTTC	CASSPDGWSYTF
TRBV6-1	TRBJ1-5	-	few	TGTGCCAGCAGTGAATTGGGGAATCAGCCCCAGCATTTT	CASSELGNQPQHF
TRBV10-3	TRBJ1-5	TRBD1	-	TGTGCCATCAGTGAGTCGGTTGGACAGGGTTCATTCCAGCCCCAGCATTTT	CAISESVGQGSFQPQHF